The source of this T cell receptor beta chain is a study of vaccination effects on CD4 cells after COVID-19. Under the ViraFEST assay, PBMC were stimulated with viral peptide pools so that antigen-specific CD4+ T cells expanded. Sequencing was performed afterwards. With approximately 9 days of culture completed, CD4+ T cells were isolated. Vaccine administered to participants consisted of two doses of either BNT162b2 or mRNA-1273. IL-2 at about 10 IU/ml and peptides at around 10 ug/ml were added to cultured PBMC, approximately 2.2 million per well. Between the trimmed V and J ends, which lost 2 bases and 4 bases, there was a span of 13 bases. The germline V gene encodes CDR1 SGHKS and CDR2 YYEKEE (reference sequence). This CDR3 is 15 amino acids long. Assay used: immunoSEQ multiplex PCR; TCRdb lists only in-frame clones, some missing. Of about 80,000 clones listed, roughly 80% are singletons. Turning to this clone: What it recognizes is unknown.

Sequenced here: CD4+ T cells from PBMCs cultured with HCoV-OC43 spike peptides, sampled after COVID-19 vaccination. The sample's subset: HCoV-OC43 spike overlapping peptide pool stimulation. The genes are TRBV5-5 and TRBJ1-3; D perhaps matches TRBD1 (6 bases). The TCR sequence derives from a human donor who received a COVID-19 vaccine. As DNA, the CDR3 is TGTGCCAGCAGCTTTTTTACAGGGTCCGGAAACACCATATATTTT. It yields the protein CASSFFTGSGNTIYF. Full variable domain (outside the CDR3, taken from reference TRBV5-5 and TRBJ1-3): DAGVTQSPTHLIKTRGQQVTLRCSPISGHKSVSWYQQVLGQGPQFIFQYYEKEERGRGNFPDRFSARQFPNYSSELNVNALLLGDSALYLCASSFFTGSGNTIYFGEGSWLTVV.